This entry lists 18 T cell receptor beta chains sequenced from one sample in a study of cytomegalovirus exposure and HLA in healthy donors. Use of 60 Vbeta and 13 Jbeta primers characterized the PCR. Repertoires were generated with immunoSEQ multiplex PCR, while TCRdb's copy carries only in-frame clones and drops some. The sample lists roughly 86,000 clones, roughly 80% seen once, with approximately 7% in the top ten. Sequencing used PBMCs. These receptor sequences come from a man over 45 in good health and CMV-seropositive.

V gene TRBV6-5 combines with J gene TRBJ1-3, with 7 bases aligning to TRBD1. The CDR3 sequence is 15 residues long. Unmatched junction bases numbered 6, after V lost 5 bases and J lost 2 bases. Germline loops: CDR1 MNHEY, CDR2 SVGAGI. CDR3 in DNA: TGTGCCAGCAGTCCCGACAGGGCAACTGGAAACACCATATATTTT. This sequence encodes CASSPDRATGNTIYF.

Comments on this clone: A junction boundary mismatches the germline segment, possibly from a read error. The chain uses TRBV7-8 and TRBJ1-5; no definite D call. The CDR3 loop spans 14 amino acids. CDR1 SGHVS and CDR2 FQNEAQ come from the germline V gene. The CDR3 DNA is TGTGCCAGCAGCTCGGACTCATGGGATCAGCCCCAGAATTTT. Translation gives CASSSDSWDQPQNF.

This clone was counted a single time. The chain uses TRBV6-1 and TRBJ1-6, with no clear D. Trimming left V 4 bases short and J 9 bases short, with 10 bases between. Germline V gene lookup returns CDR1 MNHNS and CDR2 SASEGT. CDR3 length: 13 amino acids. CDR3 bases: TGTGCCAGCAGTGTAAGTTCGGGTTCACCCCTCCACTTT. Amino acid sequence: CASSVSSGSPLHF.

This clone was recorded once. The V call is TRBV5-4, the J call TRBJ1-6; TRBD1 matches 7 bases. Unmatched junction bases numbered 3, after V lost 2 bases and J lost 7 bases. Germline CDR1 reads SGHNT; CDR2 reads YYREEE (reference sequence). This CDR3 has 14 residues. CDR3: CASSFRDSNSPLHF. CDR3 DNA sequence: TGTGCCAGCAGCTTCCGGGACAGCAATTCACCCCTCCACTTT. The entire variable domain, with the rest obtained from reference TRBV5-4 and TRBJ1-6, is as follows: ETGVTQSPTHLIKTRGQQVTLRCSSQSGHNTVSWYQQALGQGPQFIFQYYREEENGRGNFPPRFSGLQFPNYSSELNVNALELDDSALYLCASSFRDSNSPLHFGNGTRLTVT.

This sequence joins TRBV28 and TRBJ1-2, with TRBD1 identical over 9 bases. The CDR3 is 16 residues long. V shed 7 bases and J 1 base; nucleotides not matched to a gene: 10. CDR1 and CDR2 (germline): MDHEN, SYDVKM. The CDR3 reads CASTPGGTGHNYGYTF. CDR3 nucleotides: TGTGCCAGCACCCCGGGGGGGACAGGGCATAACTATGGCTACACCTTC.

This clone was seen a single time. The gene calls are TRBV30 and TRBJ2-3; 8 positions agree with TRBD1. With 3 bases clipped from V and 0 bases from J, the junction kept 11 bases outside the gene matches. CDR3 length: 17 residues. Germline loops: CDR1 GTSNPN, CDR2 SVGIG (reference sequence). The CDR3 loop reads CAWSAPRTGKSTDTQYF. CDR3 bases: TGTGCCTGGAGCGCCCCCCGGACAGGGAAGAGCACAGATACGCAGTATTTT.

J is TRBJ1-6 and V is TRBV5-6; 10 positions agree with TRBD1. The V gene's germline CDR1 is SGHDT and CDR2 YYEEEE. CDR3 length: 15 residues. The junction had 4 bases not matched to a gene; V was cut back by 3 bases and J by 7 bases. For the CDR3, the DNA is TGTGCCAGCAGCTCCCGACAGGGGGCCAATTCACCCCTCCACTTT. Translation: CASSSRQGANSPLHF.

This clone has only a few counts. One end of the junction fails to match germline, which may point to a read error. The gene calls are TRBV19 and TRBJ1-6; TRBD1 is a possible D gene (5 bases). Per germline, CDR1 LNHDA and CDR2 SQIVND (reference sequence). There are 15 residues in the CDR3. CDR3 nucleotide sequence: TGTGCCAGTAGTGGATCGACAGCCTATAATTCACCCCTCAACTTT. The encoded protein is CASSGSTAYNSPLNF.

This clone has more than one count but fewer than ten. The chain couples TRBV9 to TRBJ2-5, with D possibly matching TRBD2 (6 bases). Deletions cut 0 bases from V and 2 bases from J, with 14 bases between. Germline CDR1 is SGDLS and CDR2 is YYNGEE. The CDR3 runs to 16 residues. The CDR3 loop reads CASSVASGTLQETQYF. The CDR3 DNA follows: TGTGCCAGCAGCGTAGCCTCCGGGACTCTACAAGAGACCCAGTACTTC.

The CDR3 coding sequence is TGTGCCAGCAGCTTGGCCCGGCAGGGAGGGGAGACCCAGTACTTC. As protein: CASSLARQGGETQYF. The J gene is TRBJ2-5, the V gene TRBV5-6, with 7 positions matching TRBD2. The CDR3 totals 15 residues. J gave up 5 bases and V 0 bases, and 7 bases lay outside the gene matches. The germline V gene has CDR1 SGHDT and CDR2 YYEEEE.

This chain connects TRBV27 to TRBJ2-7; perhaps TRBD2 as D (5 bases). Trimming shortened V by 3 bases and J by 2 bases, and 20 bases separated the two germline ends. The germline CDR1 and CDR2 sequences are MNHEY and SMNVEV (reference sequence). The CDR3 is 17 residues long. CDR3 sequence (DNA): TGTGCCAGCAGTTTTTTAAGGGCAGGAGGAACTCCCTACGAGCAGTACTTC. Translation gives CASSFLRAGGTPYEQYF.

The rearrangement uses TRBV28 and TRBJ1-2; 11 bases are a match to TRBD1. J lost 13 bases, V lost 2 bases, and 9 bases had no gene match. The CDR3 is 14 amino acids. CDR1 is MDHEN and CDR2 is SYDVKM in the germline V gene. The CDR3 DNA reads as TGTGCCAGCAGTTTACCCCCGGGACAGGGGGTTTTCACCTTC. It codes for CASSLPPGQGVFTF.

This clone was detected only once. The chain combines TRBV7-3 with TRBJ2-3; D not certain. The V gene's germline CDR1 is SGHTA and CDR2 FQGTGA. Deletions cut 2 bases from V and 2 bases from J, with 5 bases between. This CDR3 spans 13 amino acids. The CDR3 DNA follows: TGTGCCAGCAGCTTACCCAACACAGATACGCAGTATTTT. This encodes CASSLPNTDTQYF.

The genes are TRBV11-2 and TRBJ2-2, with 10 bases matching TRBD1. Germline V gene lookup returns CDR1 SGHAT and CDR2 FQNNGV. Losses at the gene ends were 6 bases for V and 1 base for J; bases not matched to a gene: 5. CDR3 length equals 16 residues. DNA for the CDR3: TGTGCCAGCAGGAGACAGGGGGCGGGGAACACCGGGGAGCTGTTTTTT. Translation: CASRRQGAGNTGELFF.

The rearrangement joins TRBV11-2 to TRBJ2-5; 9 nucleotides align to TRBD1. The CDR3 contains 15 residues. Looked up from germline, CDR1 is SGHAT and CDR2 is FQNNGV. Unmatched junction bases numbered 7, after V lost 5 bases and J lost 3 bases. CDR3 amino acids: CASSPYRDREETQYF. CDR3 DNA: TGTGCCAGCAGCCCGTACCGGGACAGGGAAGAGACCCAGTACTTC.

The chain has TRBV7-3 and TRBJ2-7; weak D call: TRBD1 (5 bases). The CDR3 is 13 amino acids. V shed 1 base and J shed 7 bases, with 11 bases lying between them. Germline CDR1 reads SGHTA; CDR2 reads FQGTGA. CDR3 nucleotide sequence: TGTGCCAGCAGCTTAAGCAGGGTGGAAGAGCAGTACTTC. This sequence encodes CASSLSRVEEQYF.

The CDR3 DNA reads as TGTGCCAGCAGCCTCAACACTGAAGCTTTCTTT. Protein: CASSLNTEAFF. The chain recombines TRBV5-6 with TRBJ1-1; D is ambiguous. The V end lost 4 bases, the J end lost 2 bases, and 3 bases lay between the germline ends. The CDR3 is 11 residues long. The germline V gene has CDR1 SGHDT and CDR2 YYEEEE.

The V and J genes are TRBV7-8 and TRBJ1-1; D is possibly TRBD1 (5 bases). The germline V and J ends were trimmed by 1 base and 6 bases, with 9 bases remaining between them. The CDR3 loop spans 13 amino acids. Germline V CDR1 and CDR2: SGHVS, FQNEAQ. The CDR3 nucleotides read TGTGCCAGCAGCTTAGGGGCAGGGCCTGAAGCTTTCTTT. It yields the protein CASSLGAGPEAFF.